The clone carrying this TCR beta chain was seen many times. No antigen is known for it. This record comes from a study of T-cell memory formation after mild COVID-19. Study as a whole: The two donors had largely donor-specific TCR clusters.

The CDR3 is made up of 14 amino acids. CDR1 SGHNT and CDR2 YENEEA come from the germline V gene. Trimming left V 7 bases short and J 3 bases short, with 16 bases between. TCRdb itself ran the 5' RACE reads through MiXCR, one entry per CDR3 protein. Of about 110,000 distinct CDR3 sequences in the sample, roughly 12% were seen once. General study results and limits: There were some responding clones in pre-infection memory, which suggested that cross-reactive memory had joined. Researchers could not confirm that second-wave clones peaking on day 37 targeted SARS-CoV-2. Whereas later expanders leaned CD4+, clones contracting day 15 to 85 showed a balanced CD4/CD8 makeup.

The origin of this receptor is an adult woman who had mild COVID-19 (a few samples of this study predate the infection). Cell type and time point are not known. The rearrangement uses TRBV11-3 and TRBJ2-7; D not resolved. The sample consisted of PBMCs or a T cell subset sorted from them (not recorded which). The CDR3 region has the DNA TGTGCCAGCACCCAGTCGGAGCGTTTCTACGAGCAGTACTTC. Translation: CASTQSERFYEQYF.